This TCR beta chain is from a study of identical twins. Template switching introduced a universal primer site, and the cDNA bore unique molecular identifiers. TCRdb reprocessed the 5' RACE reads via MiXCR and lists one record per CDR3 protein. The sample comprises 1,800,000 or so distinct CDR3 sequences, more than 30% of which are singletons, and about 0.27% rests with the top ten. This clonotype occurred a few times. Its antigen is unknown. Findings and caveats of the study: Findings came from cross-sectional statistics, without long-term follow-up of donors.

With no exceptions, donors were healthy Caucasians. J was trimmed by 3 bases and V by 2 bases; bases with no gene match: 1. This CDR3 has 15 amino acids. Germline-derived CDR1 and CDR2 are SGHDN and FVKESK. This sequence was found in a newborn girl in good health. The chain joins TRBV14 to TRBJ1-4; 9 nucleotides agree with TRBD1. Sequencing used cord blood. CDR3 nucleotide sequence: TGTGCCAGCAGCCAACGACAGGGGGCTAATGAAAAACTGTTTTTT. Translated: CASSQRQGANEKLFF.